This TCR beta chain was recovered during a study of Ad26.COV2.S vaccination and SARS-CoV-2 variants (dated by TCRdb to about 2021). For the study in its entirety: Vaccine-arm donors were drawn from COV1001, a multicentre, randomized, double-blind, placebo-controlled phase I-IIa trial of Ad26.COV2.S in healthy adults. Ad26.COV2.S was administered intramuscularly at 5 x 10^10 or 1 x 10^11 viral particles, either as a single shot or as two shots given 56 days apart. The specificity and breadth of SARS-CoV-2-reactive T cell receptors after Ad26.COV2.S vaccination were assessed by TCRbeta repertoire sequencing. A total of around 32 samples were included in the TCR-sequenced set, comprising around 19 Ad26.COV2.S vaccine recipients, 5 placebo recipients and 8 SARS-CoV-2 convalescent individuals. Participants in the trial were split at random into five groups of five each, receiving low-dose or high-dose Ad26.COV2.S once or twice, or else placebo on both occasions. Investigators did not know the trial group allocation while performing experiments and assessing outcomes. Here is what the overall study found, with its caveats: Substantial breadth of spike-specific CD8+ and CD4+ T cell responses was reported after vaccination. The study was not powered to compare responses between vaccine doses or regimens. It was noted by the authors that total T cell responses may have been underestimated by the TCR breadth and depth analyses. Higher spike-specific TCR breadth was observed in Ad26.COV2.S recipients than in placebo recipients (P = 0.0014). Vaccine and placebo recipients had similar non-spike TCR breadth, a finding consistent with the vaccine containing only spike.

This clone appeared once. What this receptor recognizes is not known. The record has no base qualities; no much larger clone is one base away. The treatment or condition label here, explained by the study, means: roughly 20 received Ad26.COV2.S at low or high dose, single or two shots; 5 received placebo; per-sample allocation not given. Repertoires of vaccine and placebo recipients were sequenced from samples taken on day 63 after the first injection. Cohort 1b enrolled around 24 adults aged 18-55 years at a single site in Boston, USA, between 29 July and 7 August 2020. Ad26.COV2.S consisted of a replication-incompetent adenovirus type 26 vector by which a prefusion-stabilized SARS-CoV-2 spike protein from the original Wuhan strain was expressed. The immunoSEQ Assay was used to sequence TCRbeta CDR3 regions. After extraction, genomic DNA underwent amplification by bias-controlled multiplex PCR, followed by high-throughput sequencing. In the original analysis: Collapsing and filtering of sequences were performed to quantify the absolute abundance of each unique TCRbeta CDR3 region. T cell fraction was estimated by normalization of TCRbeta template counts to usable DNA, with usable DNA being measured through amplification of reference genes present in all nucleated cells. Repertoire TCRs were annotated as SARS-CoV-2-specific by exact matching of V gene, CDR3 amino acid sequence and J gene to a known reactive TCR set. The reference SARS-CoV-2 TCR set was obtained from MIRA and was filtered for enrichment in COVID-19-positive ImmuneCODE repertoires, whereby public or cross-reactive TCRs were removed. Based on the MIRA antigens, annotated TCRs were further analysed at the level of specific ORF or position within ORF. Breadth was defined as annotated unique rearrangements over total unique productive rearrangements; depth was the summed frequency of those rearrangements. Two-sided Wilcoxon rank-sum tests were used to compare TCR breadth between groups. TCRdb took over this immuneACCESS table, retaining in-frame rearrangements with V and J assigned. Such tables are incomplete; in checked studies, under half of the missing clones stem from an unresolved V gene, and the remainder is unexplained. V and J calls and clone size are given by that table; D and trimming were obtained from the DNA. This sample has over 400,000 clones in its table, and 90% of those were observed once. Of the sample, roughly 4.3% is held by the ten largest clones.

The TCR sequence derives from a person between 18 and 65 years old who received the Ad26.COV2.S COVID-19 vaccine or a placebo. This specimen was peripheral blood, taken in a trial of Ad26.COV2.S vaccine versus placebo.

The CDR3 protein sequence reads: CAISDPSHGTTTDTQYF. The base sequence is TGTGCCATCAGTGACCCTTCCCATGGGACAACCACAGATACGCAGTATTTT. The sequence is built from TRBV10-3 and TRBJ2-3; TRBD1 could be the D gene, as 6 bases match. The germline V gene yields ENHRY for CDR1 and SYGVKD for CDR2. V is cut by 3 bases and J by 2 bases, and the space between the germline ends is 18 bases. CDR3 length: 17 amino acids, cysteine to phenylalanine. Only CDR3 DNA is held: 51 bases, read in frame from base 1.